This T cell receptor beta chain was sequenced for a study of response to subunit inactivated influenza vaccine. Germline-derived CDR1 and CDR2 are KGHDR and SFDVKD. The CDR3 length is 14 residues. The V and J ends lost 5 bases and 2 bases, in that order; junction bases with no gene match: 4. This clonotype appeared a few times. The antigen is unknown. TCRdb re-derived calls from the RT-PCR reads in MiXCR, one entry per CDR3 protein. Here the sample spans hundreds of thousands of distinct CDR3 sequences, 10% to 11% being singletons. Study outcomes and limitations: It was the authors' suggestion that each seasonal influenza vaccination recruits few new T cells.

The origin of this receptor is a man aged 45 to 65 who received an inactivated influenza vaccine. The chain links TRBV24-1 to TRBJ2-5; 7 bases map to TRBD2. Here the sequenced sample was PBMCs from blood, taken roughly 45 days after vaccination. The CDR3 DNA reads as TGTGCCACCAGTGTGGGCGGGAGACAAGAGACCCAGTACTTC. Amino acid sequence: CATSVGGRQETQYF.